What follows is one TCR beta chain and its context. Its antigen is still unknown. Base qualities are not recorded, but no much larger clone differs from it by a single base. The trim is 6 bases for V and 3 bases for J, with a gap of 16 bases between the germline ends. CDR1 and CDR2 (MNHEY, SVGAGI) derive from the germline V gene. There are 15 amino acids in the CDR3, from cysteine to phenylalanine inclusive. Only CDR3 DNA is held: 45 bases, read in frame from base 1. A MiSeq instrument was used for deep resolution sequencing, which targeted depths ranging from 1 in 1 million up to 1 in 200,000 T cells, with coverage averaging 10x for each clonotype. TCR beta libraries were generated with the immunoSEQ hsTCRB Kit. In the original analysis: ImmunoSEQ Data Assistant and ImmunoSEQ Analyzer were used for data analysis, and V, D and J genes were assigned according to IMGT definitions. Clonality, which ranges from 0 to 1, was calculated as one minus the normalized Shannon entropy of productive rearrangement frequencies. Only overrepresented clonotypes making up at least 0.05% of the repertoire of each patient were included in the public clonotype analysis. Repertoires from more than ten age-matched healthy donors in immuneACCESS were used as clonality controls. This immuneACCESS table, as held by TCRdb, lists in-frame sequences with V and J called but not all clones. Of the missing ones, under half trace to an unresolved V gene in checked studies; the others have no known cause. V and J calls and clone size follow that table, whereas D and trimming were derived from the DNA. This sample comprises 150,000 or so clones, roughly 85% of them detected only once. About 2.1% of the sample is in the top ten clones.

This sample was taken from a study of cytotoxic CD8 clonotypes in ibrutinib-treated CLL listed by TCRdb under 2021. Some background on the complete study: In this cohort, around 15 patients were treatment-naive and roughly ten were relapsed/refractory, while about 17 had unmutated IGHV. Samples averaged approximately 250,000 productive templates and 90,000 to 95,000 productive rearrangements. Cryopreserved peripheral blood mononuclear cells were obtained before treatment, at response, and at either sustained remission or disease progression. Every sample from remission and from progressive disease was obtained while the patients were still on ibrutinib. Response samples were obtained after a median of about 13 months of treatment, with a range of about 6 to 36 months. Of the approximately 86 participants in the trial, 25 to 30 had longitudinal samples available. Partial responses were observed in some 24 patients and complete responses in 2; after a median follow-up of around 68 months, remission was maintained in 14 patients and progression was observed in roughly twelve.

What this sample's time point label stands for: approximately 2 years on ibrutinib. For TCR beta library preparation, approximately 2 micrograms of genomic DNA were extracted from the cryopreserved PBMCs. Longitudinal blood samples from CLL patients on ibrutinib monotherapy were analyzed using high-throughput TCR beta sequencing. The patients were enrolled in a single-center, open-label phase 2 trial of ibrutinib monotherapy. What the research found in general, with its limitations: Sampling times were not matched between patients in sustained remission and patients whose disease was progressing, and lymph node repertoires were not examined. Baseline clonality exceeded that of age-matched healthy donors and correlated strongly with circulating CD8+ T-cell counts. An increase in clonality was observed at ibrutinib response, with clonality remaining stable during sustained remission and falling back toward baseline at progression. Public clonotypes were rare and either shrank or stayed stable during treatment, and the rise in clonality at ibrutinib response reflected expansion of private clonotypes.

The sequence came from a human donor with chronic lymphocytic leukemia. The sequencing used PBMCs, collected after 24 months of ibrutinib treatment. Recombination linked TRBV6-5 to TRBJ2-3; a tentative D call is TRBD1 (6 bases match). The bases are TGTGCCAGCAGAAGCGACAGAGGGGGTACAGATACGCAGTATTTT. The resulting protein is CASRSDRGGTDTQYF.